The T cell receptor beta chain described here comes from a study of human T cells and chemical hapten exposure. Study information: 2% DPC was applied to roughly 2 cm by roughly 2 cm of upper inner arm skin for sensitization.

This clonotype has at least ten counts. The time point is: pre-sensitization, week 0. As to treatment: therapeutic diphenylcyclopropenone sensitization with weekly scalp DPC. CDR1 is LGHNA and CDR2 is YNFKEQ in the germline V gene. This CDR3 comprises 16 residues. Losses at the gene ends were 4 bases for V and 3 bases for J; bases not matched to a gene: 7. TCRdb re-called the RACE reads with MiXCR, one entry per CDR3 protein. The table lists more than 75,000 distinct CDR3 sequences, 8% to 10% of them singletons. The clonotype was recovered from a woman in her thirties or forties with alopecia areata. Some clones in this sample may be carry-over from other donors' samples. The genes are TRBV4-2 and TRBJ2-3; 10 positions agree with TRBD2. The sequencing used whole blood, collected in connection with sensitization to the hapten diphenylcyclopropenone (DPC). CDR3 sequence reads: CASSPGTSAPTDTQYF. The DNA of the CDR3 is TGTGCCAGCAGCCCCGGGACTAGCGCTCCAACAGATACGCAGTATTTT.